This T cell receptor (beta chain) stems from a study of shared clonotypes between healthy human individuals. Study overall: Those who served as donors were a couple of women and a few men between the ages of 18 and 49. Three CD4 naive, three CD4 memory, two CD8 naive and one CD8 memory plate were used per donor.

Study-level points and caveats: Sampling included only blood; tissue repertoires likely differ.

In the case of this clone: Its cognate antigen is unknown.

Trimming cost V 2 bases and J 0 bases, with 13 bases left between them. The CDR3 loop spans 16 amino acids. Germline V gene data show CDR1 as SGHRS and CDR2 as YFSETQ. TCRdb's copy holds only in-frame clones and misses some; the assay was immunoSEQ multiplex PCR. Of 2.3 million or so clones in the sample, approximately 93% were seen once. The sequencing input was naive CD4+ T cells from PBMCs. Subset specified: CD45RA+ positively selected. The clonotype was recovered from a man aged 18 to 30 in good health. Some clones in this sample may be carry-over from other donors' samples. The chain combines TRBV5-1 with TRBJ2-3; the D is unclear. The CDR3 reads CASSLIATTSTDTQYF. The CDR3, as DNA: TGCGCCAGCAGCTTAATCGCGACCACTAGCACAGATACGCAGTATTTT.